One TCR beta chain is described in this entry. The study assigned cohorts using participant-reported clinical history. The data were obtained in a study of blood T cell repertoires in COVID-19. The CDR3 has 11 residues. Deletions cut 6 bases from V and 14 bases from J, with 16 bases between. The germline gives CDR1 MNHEY, CDR2 SMNVEV (reference sequence). Using immunoSEQ multiplex PCR, the repertoire was profiled, and TCRdb retains in-frame clones only, with some absent. The profile covers a few hundred thousand clones, with 86% appearing a single time and over 9.5% taken by the ten largest. This chain connects TRBV27 to TRBJ1-1; tentative D call: TRBD1 (5 bases). The source material was PBMCs or T cells enriched from blood (not recorded which). The TCR originated in a woman in her late teens or twenties who had recovered from COVID-19. The CDR3 is CASSKWGLWFF. The CDR3 region has the DNA TGTGCCAGCAGCAAGTGGGGACTTTGGTTCTTT.